These 19 T cell receptor beta chains were all obtained from the same sample, sequenced in a study of shared clonotypes between healthy human individuals. TCRdb's table, derived via immunoSEQ multiplex PCR, lists solely in-frame clones and lacks some. The sample holds about 300,000 clones, roughly 70% seen once. The sample taken for sequencing was memory CD4+ T cells sorted from blood. Subset meaning: CD45RA-negative fraction. The source of these receptors is a man aged 30 to 39 in good health.

V usage is TRBV25-1 and J usage is TRBJ2-7; TRBD1 is a possible D gene (5 bases). Germline CDR1 MGHDK, CDR2 SYGVNS. The CDR3 has 14 residues. V was shortened by 5 bases and J by 1 base, with 12 bases between the two germline ends. This CDR3 is CASSKIDSSYEQYF. In DNA form, the CDR3 reads TGTGCCAGCAGTAAAATCGACAGTTCCTACGAGCAGTACTTC.

The chain carries TRBV5-1 and TRBJ2-7; D is tentatively TRBD1 or TRBD2 (5 bases each). The CDR3 is 14 residues long. Germline CDR1 and CDR2: SGHRS and YFSETQ. The V end was cut by 3 bases, the J end by 3 bases, with 13 bases between. CDR3 residues: CASSWDGSDYEQYF. The CDR3 nucleotides read TGCGCCAGCAGCTGGGACGGTTCCGACTACGAGCAGTACTTC.

As to this clone: Just one base apart from a much larger clone, this may be a read error. Other nucleotide sequences in the sample specify the same CDR3. This chain connects TRBV5-8 to TRBJ2-3, with D unresolved. Trimming took off 0 bases at V and 0 bases at J, with 5 bases between the two ends. CDR3 length equals 14 residues. Looked up from germline, CDR1 is SGHTS and CDR2 is YDEGEE. CDR3 residues: CASSLGPSTDTQYF. The CDR3 nucleotides are TGTGCCAGCAGCTTGGGGCCGAGCACAGATACGCAGTATTTT.

The chain combines TRBV5-4 with TRBJ2-1, with D hard to call. Looked up from germline, CDR1 is SGHNT and CDR2 is YYREEE (reference sequence). CDR3 length: 14 amino acids. Trimming took 3 bases from V and 0 from J, leaving 7 bases between them. The CDR3 nucleotides read TGTGCCAGCAGCTGGCCCCTCTCCTACAATGAGCAGTTCTTC. It specifies CASSWPLSYNEQFF.

V usage is TRBV5-1 and J usage is TRBJ1-1; D not certain. The V end was cut by 4 bases, the J end by 7 bases, with 17 bases between. This CDR3 comprises 14 residues. Germline loops: CDR1 SGHRS, CDR2 YFSETQ. In nucleotides, the CDR3 is TGCGCCAGCAGCCGCGTGGGGTCAGAGAATGAAGCTTTCTTT. Protein product: CASSRVGSENEAFF.

This clone was seen more than once but under ten times. This chain joins TRBV29-1 and TRBJ2-3; 7 bases are a match to TRBD2. From germline, CDR1 is SQVTM and CDR2 ANQGSEA. The trim removed 1 base at V and 2 bases at J, leaving 6 bases unmatched. The CDR3 runs to 15 residues. The CDR3 loop is CSVEGGAGITDTQYF. CDR3 sequence (DNA): TGCAGCGTTGAAGGGGGAGCGGGAATCACAGATACGCAGTATTTT.

The chain employs TRBV4-2 and TRBJ1-1; no reliable D call. Looked up from germline, CDR1 is LGHNA and CDR2 is YNFKEQ. The V end lost 4 bases, the J end lost 2 bases, and 8 bases lay between the germline ends. This CDR3 is built from 13 residues. The CDR3 reads CASSLTLNTEAFF. CDR3 sequence (DNA): TGTGCCAGCAGCCTCACACTTAACACTGAAGCTTTCTTT.

The V call is TRBV18, the J call TRBJ1-1; possible D gene TRBD1, 5 bases. V was trimmed by 6 bases and J by 4 bases, leaving 15 bases between them. Germline CDR1 and CDR2: KGHSH and LQKENI. The CDR3 loop spans 14 amino acids. CDR3 in DNA: TGTGCCAGCTCGGGCGGGCCAGGGACCACTGAAGCTTTCTTT. It specifies CASSGGPGTTEAFF.

The J gene is TRBJ2-7, the V gene TRBV5-1; D is unclear. Between the trimmed V and J ends, which lost 5 bases and 4 bases, there was a span of 19 bases. This CDR3 is built from 15 residues. Germline assignment: CDR1 SGHRS and CDR2 YFSETQ. CDR3 bases: TGCGCCAGCAGGGACCTTTCTGGATCTGGATACGAGCAGTACTTC. It specifies CASRDLSGSGYEQYF.

The chain uses TRBV9 and TRBJ2-3; 8 bases fit TRBD2. V was pared by 4 bases and J by 5 bases, with 9 bases of the junction left unmatched. Germline CDR1 reads SGDLS; CDR2 reads YYNGEE. The CDR3 loop spans 15 amino acids. In DNA, the CDR3 is TGTGCCAGCAGCCCTCAGGGACTAGAGGTAGATACGCAGTATTTT. It translates to CASSPQGLEVDTQYF.

The chain recombines TRBV28 with TRBJ2-7; a weak D match, TRBD1 (6 bases). The ends were cut back, 5 bases at V and 4 bases at J, with 18 bases in the middle. The CDR3 length is 15 residues. Germline assignment: CDR1 MDHEN and CDR2 SYDVKM. The CDR3 reads CASSDSRGRWYEQYF. The CDR3 bases are TGTGCCAGCAGTGATAGCAGGGGACGATGGTACGAGCAGTACTTC.

The V and J genes are TRBV28 and TRBJ1-1; 8 bases agree with TRBD1. J lost 11 bases, V lost 4 bases, and 6 bases had no gene match. Per the germline V gene, CDR1 is MDHEN and CDR2 is SYDVKM. The CDR3 spans 12 residues. The CDR3 region has the DNA TGTGCCAGCAGTTCTTACAGGGGGGTTGCTTTCTTT. Encoded protein: CASSSYRGVAFF.

J is TRBJ1-1 and V is TRBV2; 7 bases are shared with TRBD1. CDR1 is SNHLY, CDR2 FYNNEI, per germline. This CDR3 is built from 16 residues. Losses at the gene ends were 10 bases for V and 1 base for J; bases not matched to a gene: 15. CDR3 amino acids: CATFPGRGQKNTEAFF. CDR3 DNA: TGTGCCACCTTTCCCGGCCGGGGACAGAAGAACACTGAAGCTTTCTTT.

The V and J genes are TRBV5-1 and TRBJ1-2, with a possible D match to TRBD1 (6 bases). V lost 5 bases and J 0 bases, leaving 14 bases between the germline ends. Germline CDR1 and CDR2: SGHRS and YFSETQ. The length of the CDR3 is 15 residues. This CDR3 reads CASRQQGLANYGYTF. The CDR3 region has the DNA TGCGCCAGCAGACAACAGGGATTAGCTAACTATGGCTACACCTTC.

This chain connects TRBV5-1 to TRBJ2-3, with D hard to call. V was pared by 0 bases and J by 8 bases, with 10 bases between. The CDR3 spans 13 residues. CDR1 is SGHRS and CDR2 is YFSETQ in the germline V gene. The DNA for the CDR3 is TGCGCCAGCAGCTTGGGGGCCCCAGGTACGCAGTATTTT. It specifies CASSLGAPGTQYF.

The chain joins TRBV10-3 to TRBJ1-2; D may be TRBD1 (6 bases). The CDR3 loop spans 17 amino acids. The V end was cut by 2 bases, the J end by 1 base, with 17 bases between. The V gene's germline CDR1 is ENHRY and CDR2 SYGVKD. The CDR3 here is CAISERSSTGYNYGYTF. The CDR3 bases are TGTGCCATCAGTGAGCGATCTTCGACAGGATATAACTATGGCTACACCTTC.

The table lists this clone with a few counts. The gene calls are TRBV11-2 and TRBJ1-1, with D tentatively TRBD1 (6 bases). The V end was cut by 4 bases, the J end by 7 bases, with 13 bases between. CDR3 length: 13 residues. Germline CDR1 SGHAT, CDR2 FQNNGV. The CDR3 region is CASSSPRGREAFF. In nucleotides, the CDR3 is TGTGCCAGCAGCTCCCCCAGGGGACGTGAAGCTTTCTTT.

The rearrangement links TRBV6-5 to TRBJ1-2; TRBD1 matches at 7 bases. Trimming removed 2 bases from V and 4 bases from J; junction bases left unmatched: 4. The germline gives CDR1 MNHEY, CDR2 SVGAGI. The CDR3 covers 14 residues. The CDR3 region has the DNA TGTGCCAGCAGTTACGCAGGGGGACGCTATGGCTACACCTTC. Encoded protein: CASSYAGGRYGYTF.

This clone has more than one count but fewer than ten. Distinct nucleotide sequences in the sample also encode this CDR3. The chain has TRBV4-3 and TRBJ2-7; D is undetermined. V dropped 0 bases and J dropped 0 bases, with 6 bases sitting between them. The CDR3 is 14 residues long. Germline V gene sequence: CDR1 LGHNA, CDR2 YSLEER. In nucleotides, the CDR3 is TGCGCCAGCAGCCAAGATCCGAGCTCCTACGAGCAGTACTTC. This translates into CASSQDPSSYEQYF.